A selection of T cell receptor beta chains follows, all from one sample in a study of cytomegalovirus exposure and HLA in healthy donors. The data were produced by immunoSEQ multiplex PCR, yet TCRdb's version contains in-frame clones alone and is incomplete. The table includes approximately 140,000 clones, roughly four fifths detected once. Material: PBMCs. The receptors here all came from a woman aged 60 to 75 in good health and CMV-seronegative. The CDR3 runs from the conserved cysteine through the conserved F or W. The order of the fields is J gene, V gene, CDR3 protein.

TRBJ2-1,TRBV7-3,CASSPLGGDYNEQFF
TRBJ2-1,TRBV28,CASSSPSRSRNPDEQFF
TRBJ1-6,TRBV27,CASSFQASRVPLHF
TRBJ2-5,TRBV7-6,CASSLLDQETQYF
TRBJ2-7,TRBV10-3,CAISDRAGTSGGLPYEQYF
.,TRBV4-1,CASSPRRDYEQYF
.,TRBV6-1,CATTGASYEQYF
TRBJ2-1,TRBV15,CATTDRDRGHNEQFF
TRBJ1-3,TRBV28,CASSLRGQGKRNTIYF
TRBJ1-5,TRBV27,CASSLGIDQPQHF
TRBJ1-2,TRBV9,CASSVPGVDYGYTF
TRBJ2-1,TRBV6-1,CASSARTSGRSLSYNEQFF
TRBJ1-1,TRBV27,CASSHRGYTEAFF
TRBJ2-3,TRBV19,CATGYRGATDTQYF
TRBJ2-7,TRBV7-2,CASKKTGTGTYEQYF
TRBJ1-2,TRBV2,CASLGDRLISNYGYTF
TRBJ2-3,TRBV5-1,CASRPQPAGRDTQYF
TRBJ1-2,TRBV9,CASSVGKGARYGYTF
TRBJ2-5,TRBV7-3,CASSLTSTSGGAGEAQYF
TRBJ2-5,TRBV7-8,CASSLAKTSGEETQYF